The clone carrying this TCR beta chain was seen just once. Antigen unknown. One junction end does not reproduce the germline sequence, and a read error may be involved. The data were obtained in a study of tumor and adjacent non-tumor tissue in lung cancer. Study-level points and caveats: Tumor tissue had significantly higher TCR diversity than normal lung. Tumor TCR diversity, when higher, was linked to shorter survival.

Germline CDR1 and CDR2: MNHNY and SVGAGI (reference sequence). This CDR3 region has 16 residues. A modified ARM-PCR protocol with three rounds of nested PCR amplified TCRbeta. TCRdb re-called the multiplex PCR reads through MiXCR, storing one row per CDR3 protein. This sample has about 75,000 distinct CDR3 sequences; more than 60% occur once, and the top ten carry approximately 12%. RNA was extracted from bulk tissue without any cell sorting. The sequencing sample was made of lung tumor tissue. The receptor comes from a woman aged 50 to 60 with non-small cell lung cancer. The V call is TRBV6-6, the J call TRBJ2-6; a possible D gene is TRBD1 (6 bases). The CDR3 region has the DNA TGTGCTAGCAGTACCCTCAACAGGGTTGGGGCCAACGTCCTGACTTTC. As protein: CASSTLNRVGANVLTF.